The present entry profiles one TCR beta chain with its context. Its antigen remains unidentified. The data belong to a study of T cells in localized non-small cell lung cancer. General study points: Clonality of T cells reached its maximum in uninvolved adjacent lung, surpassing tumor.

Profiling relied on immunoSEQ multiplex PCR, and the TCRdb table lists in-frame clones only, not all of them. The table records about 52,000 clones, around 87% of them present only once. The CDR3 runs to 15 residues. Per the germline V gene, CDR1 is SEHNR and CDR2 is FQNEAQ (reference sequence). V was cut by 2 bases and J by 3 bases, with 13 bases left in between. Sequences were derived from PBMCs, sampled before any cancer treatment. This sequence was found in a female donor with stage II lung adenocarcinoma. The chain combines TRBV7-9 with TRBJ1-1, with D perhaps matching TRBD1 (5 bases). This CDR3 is CASSLPGLADTEAFF. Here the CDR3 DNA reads TGTGCCAGCAGCTTACCGGGGCTAGCCGACACTGAAGCTTTCTTT.